This T cell receptor beta chain was captured by sequencing in a study of blood T cell repertoires in COVID-19. Study overall: PBMCs, B-cell-depleted T cells, or T cells provided the cDNA or gDNA that made up the material.

V gave up 7 bases and J gave up 3 bases, with 13 bases separating them. Germline lookup yields CDR1 LNHDA and CDR2 SQIVND (reference sequence). The CDR3 loop spans 14 amino acids. TCRdb's copy holds only in-frame clones and misses some; the assay was immunoSEQ multiplex PCR. The sample holds 30,000 to 35,000 clones, 78% seen once. Material: peripheral blood. The chain has TRBV19 and TRBJ2-1; a weak D match, TRBD1 (6 bases). The sequence derives from a man of 80 years or more with acute or convalescent COVID-19. For the CDR3, the DNA is TGTGCCAGTACCCAACAGGGTAACTACAATGAGCAGTTCTTC. Translating gives CASTQQGNYNEQFF.